This record looks at one T cell receptor beta chain sequence and its context. Its antigen is as yet unknown. TCRdb reprocessed the 5' RACE reads and reports one entry per CDR3 protein, with no DNA. The listing contains roughly 300,000 distinct CDR3 sequences. This CDR3 has 15 residues. Germline V gene sequence: CDR1 SGHKS, CDR2 YYEKEE (reference sequence). The sample is drawn from a study of T cells expressing NK-cell markers. General study findings and limits: Certain NKG2C+ T cell clones were expanded, and their HCMV specificity remained unclear.

This clonotype was obtained from a woman aged 18 to 75 in good health. Sequenced input: blood T cells: a sorted CD56 or NKG2C T cell subset, CD4+ or CD8+ T cells, or bulk PBMC T cells (not recorded which). The V gene is TRBV5-5, the J gene TRBJ2-2; TCRdb's D gene call, TRBD1, goes unchecked for lack of DNA. CDR3: CASSWGQTVTGELFF.